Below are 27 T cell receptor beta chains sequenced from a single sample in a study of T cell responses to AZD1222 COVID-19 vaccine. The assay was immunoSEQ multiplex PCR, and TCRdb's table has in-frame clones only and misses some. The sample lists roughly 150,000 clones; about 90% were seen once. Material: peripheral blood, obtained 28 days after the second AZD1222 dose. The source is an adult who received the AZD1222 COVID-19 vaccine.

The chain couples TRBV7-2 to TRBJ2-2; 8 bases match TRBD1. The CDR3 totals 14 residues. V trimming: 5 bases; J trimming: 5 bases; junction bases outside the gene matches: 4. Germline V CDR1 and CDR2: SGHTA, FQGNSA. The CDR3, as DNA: TGTGCCAGCAGCCCCGGGACAGGTACCGGGGAGCTGTTTTTT. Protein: CASSPGTGTGELFF.

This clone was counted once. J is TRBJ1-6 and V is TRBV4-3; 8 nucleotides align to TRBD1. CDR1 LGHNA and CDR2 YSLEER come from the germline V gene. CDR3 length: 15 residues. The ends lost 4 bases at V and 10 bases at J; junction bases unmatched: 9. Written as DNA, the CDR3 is TGCGCCAGCAGCCCCGCAGGGACAGGATCCTCACCCCTCCACTTT. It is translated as CASSPAGTGSSPLHF.

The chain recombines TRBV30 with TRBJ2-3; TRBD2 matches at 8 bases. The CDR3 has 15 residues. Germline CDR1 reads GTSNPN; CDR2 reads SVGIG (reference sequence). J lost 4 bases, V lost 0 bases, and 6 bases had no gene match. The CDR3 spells CAWSVLAGGADTQYF. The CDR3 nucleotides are TGTGCCTGGAGTGTACTCGCGGGAGGAGCAGATACGCAGTATTTT.

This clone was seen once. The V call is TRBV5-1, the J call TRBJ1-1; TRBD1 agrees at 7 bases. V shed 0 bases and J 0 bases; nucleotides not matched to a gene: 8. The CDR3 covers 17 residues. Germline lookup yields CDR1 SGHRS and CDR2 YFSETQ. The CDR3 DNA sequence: TGCGCCAGCAGCTTGGCCCGACAGGGAACGATGAACACTGAAGCTTTCTTT. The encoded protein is CASSLARQGTMNTEAFF.

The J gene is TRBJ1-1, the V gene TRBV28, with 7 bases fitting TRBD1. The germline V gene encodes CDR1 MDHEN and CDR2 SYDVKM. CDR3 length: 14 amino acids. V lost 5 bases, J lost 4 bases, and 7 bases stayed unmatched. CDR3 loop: CASSTPTGLTEAFF. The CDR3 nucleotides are TGTGCCAGCAGTACTCCGACAGGGCTCACTGAAGCTTTCTTT.

As DNA, the CDR3 is TGTGCCAGCAGCCAAGTTCCAACAGGGTTGAATTCACCCCTCCACTTT. This codes for CASSQVPTGLNSPLHF. V usage is TRBV3-1 (or the pseudogene TRBV3-2) and J usage is TRBJ1-6; D may be TRBD1 (6 bases). Per germline, CDR1 LGHDT and CDR2 YNNKEL (reference sequence). The CDR3 has 16 residues. Trimming pared 1 base from V and 7 bases from J, leaving 14 bases between.

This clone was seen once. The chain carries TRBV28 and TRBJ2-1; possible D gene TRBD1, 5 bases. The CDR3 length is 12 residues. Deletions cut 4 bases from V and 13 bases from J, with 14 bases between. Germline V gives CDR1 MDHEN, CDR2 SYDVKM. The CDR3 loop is CASSSNRQIQFF. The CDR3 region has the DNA TGTGCCAGCAGTTCCAACCGACAGATACAGTTCTTC.

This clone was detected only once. The chain's CDR3 is CASSTWSGGRRIGEQFF. CDR3 nucleotide sequence: TGTGCCAGCAGTACTTGGAGCGGCGGGAGAAGAATCGGTGAGCAGTTCTTC. This sequence joins TRBV28 and TRBJ2-1, with TRBD2 identical over 7 bases. Germline V lookup: CDR1 MDHEN, CDR2 SYDVKM. V lost 5 bases and J lost 9; bases outside the gene matches: 19. The CDR3 loop spans 17 amino acids.

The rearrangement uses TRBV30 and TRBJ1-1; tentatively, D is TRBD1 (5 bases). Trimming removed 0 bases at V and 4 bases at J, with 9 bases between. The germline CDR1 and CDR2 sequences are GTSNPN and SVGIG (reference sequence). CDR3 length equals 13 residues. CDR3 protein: CAWSVSTATEAFF. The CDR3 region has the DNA TGTGCCTGGAGTGTATCGACAGCCACTGAAGCTTTCTTT.

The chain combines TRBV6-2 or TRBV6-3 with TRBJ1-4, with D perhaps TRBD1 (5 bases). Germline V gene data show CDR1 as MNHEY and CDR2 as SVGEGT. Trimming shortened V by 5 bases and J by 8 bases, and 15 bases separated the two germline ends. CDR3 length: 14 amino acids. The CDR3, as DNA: TGTGCCAGCAGTCGACAGCCTGGTGGCGAAAAACTGTTTTTT. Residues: CASSRQPGGEKLFF.

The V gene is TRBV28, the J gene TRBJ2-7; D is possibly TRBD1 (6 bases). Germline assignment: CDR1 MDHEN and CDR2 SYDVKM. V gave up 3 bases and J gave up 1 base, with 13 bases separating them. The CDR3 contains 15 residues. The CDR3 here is CASSFETGGSYEQYF. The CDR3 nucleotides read TGTGCCAGCAGTTTCGAGACAGGTGGTTCCTACGAGCAGTACTTC. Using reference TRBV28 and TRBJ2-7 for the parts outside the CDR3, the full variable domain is DVKVTQSSRYLVKRTGEKVFLECVQDMDHENMFWYRQDPGLGLRLIYFSYDVKMKEKGDIPEGYSVSREKKERFSLILESASTNQTSMYLCASSFETGGSYEQYFGPGTRLTVT.

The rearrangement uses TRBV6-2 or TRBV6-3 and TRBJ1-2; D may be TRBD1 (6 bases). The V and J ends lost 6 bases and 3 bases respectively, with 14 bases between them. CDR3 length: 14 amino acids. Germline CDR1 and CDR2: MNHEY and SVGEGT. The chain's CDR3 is CASSAQGRDYGYTF. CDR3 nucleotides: TGTGCCAGCAGCGCACAGGGAAGGGACTATGGCTACACCTTC.

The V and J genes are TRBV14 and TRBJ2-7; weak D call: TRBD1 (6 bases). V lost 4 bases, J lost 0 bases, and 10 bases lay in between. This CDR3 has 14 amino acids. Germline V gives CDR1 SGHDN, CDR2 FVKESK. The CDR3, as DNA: TGTGCCAGCAGCCTTACAGGGAACTCCTACGAGCAGTACTTC. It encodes CASSLTGNSYEQYF. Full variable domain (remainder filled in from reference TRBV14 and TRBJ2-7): EAGVTQFPSHSVIEKGQTVTLRCDPISGHDNLYWYRRVMGKEIKFLLHFVKESKQDESGMPNNRFLAERTGGTYSTLKVQPAELEDSGVYFCASSLTGNSYEQYFGPGTRLTVT.

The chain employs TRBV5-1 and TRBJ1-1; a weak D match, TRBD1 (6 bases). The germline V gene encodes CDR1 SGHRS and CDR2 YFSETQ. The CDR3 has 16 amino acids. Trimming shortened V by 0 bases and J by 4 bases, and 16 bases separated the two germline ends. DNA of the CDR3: TGCGCCAGCAGCTTGGTGGGGGGCGAGTGGGGCACTGAAGCTTTCTTT. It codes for CASSLVGGEWGTEAFF. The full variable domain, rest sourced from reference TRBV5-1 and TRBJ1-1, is KAGVTQTPRYLIKTRGQQVTLSCSPISGHRSVSWYQQTPGQGLQFLFEYFSETQRNKGNFPGRFSGRQFSNSRSEMNVSTLELGDSALYLCASSLVGGEWGTEAFFGQGTRLTVV.

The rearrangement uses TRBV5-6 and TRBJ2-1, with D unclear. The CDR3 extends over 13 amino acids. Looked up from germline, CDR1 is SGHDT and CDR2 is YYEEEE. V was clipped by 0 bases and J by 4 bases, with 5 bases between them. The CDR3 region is CASSLDGYNEQFF. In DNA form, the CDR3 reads TGTGCCAGCAGCTTGGACGGATACAATGAGCAGTTCTTC. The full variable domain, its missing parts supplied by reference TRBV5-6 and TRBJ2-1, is DAGVTQSPTHLIKTRGQQVTLRCSPKSGHDTVSWYQQALGQGPQFIFQYYEEEERQRGNFPDRFSGHQFPNYSSELNVNALLLGDSALYLCASSLDGYNEQFFGPGTRLTVL.

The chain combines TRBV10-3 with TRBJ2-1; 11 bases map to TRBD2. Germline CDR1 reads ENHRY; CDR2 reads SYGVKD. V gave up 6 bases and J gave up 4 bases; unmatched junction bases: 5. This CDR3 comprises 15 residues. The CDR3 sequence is CAIRTTSGDYNEQFF. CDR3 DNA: TGTGCCATCAGAACGACTAGCGGGGATTACAATGAGCAGTTCTTC.

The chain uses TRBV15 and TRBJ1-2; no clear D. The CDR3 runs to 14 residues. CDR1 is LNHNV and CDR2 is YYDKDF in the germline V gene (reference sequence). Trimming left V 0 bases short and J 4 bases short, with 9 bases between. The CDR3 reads CATSRDGGIYGYTF. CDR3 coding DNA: TGTGCCACCAGCAGAGATGGAGGGATCTATGGCTACACCTTC.

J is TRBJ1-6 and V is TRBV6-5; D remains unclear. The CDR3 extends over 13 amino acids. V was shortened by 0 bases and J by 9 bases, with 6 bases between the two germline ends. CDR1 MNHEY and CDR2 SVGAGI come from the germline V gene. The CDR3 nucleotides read TGTGCCAGCAGTTACTCGATCCCTTCACCCCTCCACTTT. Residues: CASSYSIPSPLHF.

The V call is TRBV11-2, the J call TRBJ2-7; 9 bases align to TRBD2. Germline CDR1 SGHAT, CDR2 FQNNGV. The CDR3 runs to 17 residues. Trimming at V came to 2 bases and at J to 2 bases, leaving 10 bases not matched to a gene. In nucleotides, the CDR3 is TGTGCCAGCAGCTTAAGGACGGCGACTAGCGGAACCTACGAGCAGTACTTC. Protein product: CASSLRTATSGTYEQYF.

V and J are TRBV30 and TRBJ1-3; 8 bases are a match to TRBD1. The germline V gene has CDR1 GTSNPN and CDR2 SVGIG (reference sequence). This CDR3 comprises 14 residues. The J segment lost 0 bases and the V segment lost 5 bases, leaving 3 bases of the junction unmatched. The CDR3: CAWATGGSGNTIYF. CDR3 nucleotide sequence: TGTGCCTGGGCAACAGGGGGCTCTGGAAACACCATATATTTT.

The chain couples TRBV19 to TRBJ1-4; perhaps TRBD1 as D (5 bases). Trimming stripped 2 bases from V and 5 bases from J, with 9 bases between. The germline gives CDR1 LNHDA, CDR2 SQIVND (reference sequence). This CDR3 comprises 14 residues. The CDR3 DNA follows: TGTGCCAGTAGTATACGGGGACGAAATGAAAAACTGTTTTTT. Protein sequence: CASSIRGRNEKLFF.

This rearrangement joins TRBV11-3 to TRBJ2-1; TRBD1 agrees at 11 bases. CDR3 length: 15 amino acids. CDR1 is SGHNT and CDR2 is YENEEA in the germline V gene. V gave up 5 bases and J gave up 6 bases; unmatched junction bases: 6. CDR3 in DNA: TGTGCCAGCAGCCCCCGGGACAGGGGGTTCAATGAGCAGTTCTTC. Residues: CASSPRDRGFNEQFF.

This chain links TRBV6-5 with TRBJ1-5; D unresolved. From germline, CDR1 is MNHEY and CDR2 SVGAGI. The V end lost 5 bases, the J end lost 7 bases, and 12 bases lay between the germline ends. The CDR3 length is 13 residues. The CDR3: CASSKGVGQPQHF. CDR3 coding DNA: TGTGCCAGCAGTAAGGGAGTCGGACAGCCCCAGCATTTT.

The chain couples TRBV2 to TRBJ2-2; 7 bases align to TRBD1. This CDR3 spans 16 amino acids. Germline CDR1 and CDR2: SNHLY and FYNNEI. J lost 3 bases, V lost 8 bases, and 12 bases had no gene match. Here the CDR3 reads CASEGQLTFDTGELFF. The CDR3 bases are TGTGCCAGCGAGGGACAGTTGACTTTCGACACCGGGGAGCTGTTTTTT.

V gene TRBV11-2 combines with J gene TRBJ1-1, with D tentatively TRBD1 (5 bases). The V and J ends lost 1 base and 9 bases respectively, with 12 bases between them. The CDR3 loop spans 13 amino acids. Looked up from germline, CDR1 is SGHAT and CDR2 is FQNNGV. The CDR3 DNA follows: TGTGCCAGCAGCTTAGGCCCGGGGCAGCAAGCTTTCTTT. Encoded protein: CASSLGPGQQAFF.

DNA for the CDR3: TGCGCCAGCAGCTCGGGGGCCAGCTATGGCTACACCTTC. It translates to CASSSGASYGYTF. This rearrangement joins TRBV5-1 to TRBJ1-2; D might be TRBD1 (6 bases). This CDR3 comprises 13 residues. Between the trimmed V and J ends, which lost 3 bases and 4 bases, there was a span of 10 bases. Germline values: CDR1 SGHRS, CDR2 YFSETQ.

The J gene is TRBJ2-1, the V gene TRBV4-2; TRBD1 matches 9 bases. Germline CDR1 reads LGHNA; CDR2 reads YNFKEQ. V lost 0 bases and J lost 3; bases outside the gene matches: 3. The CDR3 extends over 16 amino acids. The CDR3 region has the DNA TGTGCCAGCAGCCAAGATTCGACAGGGGGCTACAATGAGCAGTTCTTC. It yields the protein CASSQDSTGGYNEQFF.